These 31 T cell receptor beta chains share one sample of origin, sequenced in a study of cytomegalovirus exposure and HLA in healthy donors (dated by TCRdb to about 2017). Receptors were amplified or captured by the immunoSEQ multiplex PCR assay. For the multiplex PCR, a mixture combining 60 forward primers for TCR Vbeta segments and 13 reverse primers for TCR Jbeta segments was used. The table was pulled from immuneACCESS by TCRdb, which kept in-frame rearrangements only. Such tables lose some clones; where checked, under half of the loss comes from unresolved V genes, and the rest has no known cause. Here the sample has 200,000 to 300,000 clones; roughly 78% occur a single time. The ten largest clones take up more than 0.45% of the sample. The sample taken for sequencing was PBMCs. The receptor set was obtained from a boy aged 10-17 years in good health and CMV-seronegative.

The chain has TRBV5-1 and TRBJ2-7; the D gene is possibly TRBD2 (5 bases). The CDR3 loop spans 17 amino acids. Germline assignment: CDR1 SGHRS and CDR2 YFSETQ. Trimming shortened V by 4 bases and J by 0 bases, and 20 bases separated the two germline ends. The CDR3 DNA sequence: TGCGCCAGCAGCCCCCTCCCCCCAGCGGACCGCTCCTACGAGCAGTACTTC. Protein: CASSPLPPADRSYEQYF.

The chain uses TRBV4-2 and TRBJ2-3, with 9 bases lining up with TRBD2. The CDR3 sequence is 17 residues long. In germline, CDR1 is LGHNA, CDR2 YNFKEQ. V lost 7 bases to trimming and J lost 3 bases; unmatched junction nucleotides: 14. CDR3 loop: CASTKTGGGALTDTQYF. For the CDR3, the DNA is TGTGCCAGCACAAAAACCGGCGGGGGGGCCTTGACAGATACGCAGTATTTT.

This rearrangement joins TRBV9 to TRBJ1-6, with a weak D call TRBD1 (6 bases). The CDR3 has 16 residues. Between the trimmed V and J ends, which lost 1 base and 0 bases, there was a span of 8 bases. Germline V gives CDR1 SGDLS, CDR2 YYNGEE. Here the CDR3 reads CASSVSDSSYNSPLHF. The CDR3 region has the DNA TGTGCCAGCAGCGTATCGGACAGCTCCTATAATTCACCCCTCCACTTT.

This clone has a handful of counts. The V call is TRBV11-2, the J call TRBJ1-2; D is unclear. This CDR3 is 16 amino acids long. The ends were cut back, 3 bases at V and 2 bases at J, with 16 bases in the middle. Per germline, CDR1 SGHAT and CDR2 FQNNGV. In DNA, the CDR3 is TGTGCCAGCAGCTTCGGCAGTGGGAGCTCCAACTATGGCTACACCTTC. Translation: CASSFGSGSSNYGYTF. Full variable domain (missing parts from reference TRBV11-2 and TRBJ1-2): EAGVAQSPRYKIIEKRQSVAFWCNPISGHATLYWYQQILGQGPKLLIQFQNNGVVDDSQLPKDRFSAERLKGVDSTLKIQPAKLEDSAVYLCASSFGSGSSNYGYTFGSGTRLTVV.

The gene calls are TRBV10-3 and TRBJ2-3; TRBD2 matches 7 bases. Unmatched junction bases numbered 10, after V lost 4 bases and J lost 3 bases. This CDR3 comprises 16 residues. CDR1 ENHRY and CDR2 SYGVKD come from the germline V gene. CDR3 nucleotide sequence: TGTGCCATCAGTGGAAGGGAGGGATCGAGTACAGATACGCAGTATTTT. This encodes CAISGREGSSTDTQYF.

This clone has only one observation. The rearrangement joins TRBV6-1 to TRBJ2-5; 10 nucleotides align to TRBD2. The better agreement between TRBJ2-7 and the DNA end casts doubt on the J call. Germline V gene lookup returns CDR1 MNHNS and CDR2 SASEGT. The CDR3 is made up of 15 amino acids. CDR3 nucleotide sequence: TGTGCCAGCGCCCGTGGAGCGGGAGGGGCCTACGAGCAGTACTTC. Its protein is CASARGAGGAYEQYF.

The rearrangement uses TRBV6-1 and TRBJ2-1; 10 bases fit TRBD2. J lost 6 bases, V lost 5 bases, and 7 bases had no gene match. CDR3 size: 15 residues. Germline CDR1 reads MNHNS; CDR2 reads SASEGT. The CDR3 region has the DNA TGTGCCAGCAGTCCACTAGCGGGATATATCAATGAGCAGTTCTTC. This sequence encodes CASSPLAGYINEQFF.

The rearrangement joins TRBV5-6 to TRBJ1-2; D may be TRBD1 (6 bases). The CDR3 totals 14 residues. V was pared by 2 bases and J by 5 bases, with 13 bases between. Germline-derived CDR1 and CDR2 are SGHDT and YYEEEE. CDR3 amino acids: CASSLGGGVYGYTF. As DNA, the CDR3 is TGTGCCAGCAGCTTAGGGGGTGGCGTATATGGCTACACCTTC. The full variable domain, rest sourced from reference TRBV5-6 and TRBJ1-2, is DAGVTQSPTHLIKTRGQQVTLRCSPKSGHDTVSWYQQALGQGPQFIFQYYEEEERQRGNFPDRFSGHQFPNYSSELNVNALLLGDSALYLCASSLGGGVYGYTFGSGTRLTVV.

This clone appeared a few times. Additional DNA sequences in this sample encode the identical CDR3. The CDR3 DNA reads TGTGCCAGCGGAGGAGCCTCTAGCACAGATACGCAGTATTTT. Its translation is CASGGASSTDTQYF. The chain recombines TRBV27 with TRBJ2-3, with TRBD2 as a possible D gene (5 bases). The V end lost 8 bases, the J end lost 0 bases, and 12 bases lay between the germline ends. CDR3 length equals 14 residues. CDR1 and CDR2 from the germline V gene are MNHEY and SMNVEV (reference sequence).

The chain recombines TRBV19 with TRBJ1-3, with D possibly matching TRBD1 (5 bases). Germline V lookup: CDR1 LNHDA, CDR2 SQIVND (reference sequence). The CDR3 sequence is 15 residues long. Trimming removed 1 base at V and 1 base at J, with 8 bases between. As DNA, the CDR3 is TGTGCCAGTAGTATAGGGACACAATCTGGAAACACCATATATTTT. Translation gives CASSIGTQSGNTIYF.

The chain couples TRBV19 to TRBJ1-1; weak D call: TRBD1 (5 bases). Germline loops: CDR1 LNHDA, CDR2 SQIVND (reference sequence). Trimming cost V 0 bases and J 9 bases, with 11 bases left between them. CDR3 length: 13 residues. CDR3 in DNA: TGTGCCAGTAGTATAGATCTGGGGGGAAAAGCTTTCTTT. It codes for CASSIDLGGKAFF.

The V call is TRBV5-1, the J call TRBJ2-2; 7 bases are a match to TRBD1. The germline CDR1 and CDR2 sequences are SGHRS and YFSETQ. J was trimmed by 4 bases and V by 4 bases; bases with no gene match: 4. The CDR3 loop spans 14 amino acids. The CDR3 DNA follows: TGCGCCAGCAGCAAGGGGGCGATCACCGGGGAGCTGTTTTTT. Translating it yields CASSKGAITGELFF.

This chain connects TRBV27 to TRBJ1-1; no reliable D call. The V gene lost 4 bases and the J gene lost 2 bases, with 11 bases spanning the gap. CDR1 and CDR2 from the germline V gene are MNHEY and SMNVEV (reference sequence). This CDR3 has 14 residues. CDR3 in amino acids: CASSSPIYNTEAFF. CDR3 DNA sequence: TGTGCCAGCAGTTCCCCTATATACAACACTGAAGCTTTCTTT.

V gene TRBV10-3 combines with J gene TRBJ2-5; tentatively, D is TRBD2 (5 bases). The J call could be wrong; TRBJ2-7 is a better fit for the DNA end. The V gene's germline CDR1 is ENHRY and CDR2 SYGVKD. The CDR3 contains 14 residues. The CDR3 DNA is TGTGCCATCAGTGAGATCCCGGGAACCTACGAGCAGTACTTC. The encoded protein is CAISEIPGTYEQYF.

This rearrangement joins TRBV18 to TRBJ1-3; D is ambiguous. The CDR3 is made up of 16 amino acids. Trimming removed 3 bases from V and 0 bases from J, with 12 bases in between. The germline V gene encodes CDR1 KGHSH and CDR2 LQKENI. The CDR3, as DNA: TGTGCCAGCTCACCTTCAATAGAGGTCTCTGGAAACACCATATATTTT. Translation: CASSPSIEVSGNTIYF.

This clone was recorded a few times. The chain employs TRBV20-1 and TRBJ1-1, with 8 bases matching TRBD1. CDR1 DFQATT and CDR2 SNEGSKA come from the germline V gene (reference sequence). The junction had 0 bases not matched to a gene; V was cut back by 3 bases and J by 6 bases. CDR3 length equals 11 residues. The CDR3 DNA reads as TGCAGTGCTAGGACAGGGGCTGAAGCTTTCTTT. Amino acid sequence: CSARTGAEAFF.

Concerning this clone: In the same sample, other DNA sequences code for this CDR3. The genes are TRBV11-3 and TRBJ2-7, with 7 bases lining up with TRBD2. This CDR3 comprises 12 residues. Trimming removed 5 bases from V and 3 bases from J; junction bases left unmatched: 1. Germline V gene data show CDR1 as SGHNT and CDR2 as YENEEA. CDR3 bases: TGTGCCAGCAGCCGGACTAGCTACGAGCAGTACTTC. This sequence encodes CASSRTSYEQYF.

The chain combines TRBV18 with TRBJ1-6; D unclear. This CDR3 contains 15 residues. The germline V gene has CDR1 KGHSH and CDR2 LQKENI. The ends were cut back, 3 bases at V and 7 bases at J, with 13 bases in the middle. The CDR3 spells CASSPRVLENSPLHF. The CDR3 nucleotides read TGTGCCAGCTCACCGAGGGTTTTAGAAAATTCACCCCTCCACTTT.

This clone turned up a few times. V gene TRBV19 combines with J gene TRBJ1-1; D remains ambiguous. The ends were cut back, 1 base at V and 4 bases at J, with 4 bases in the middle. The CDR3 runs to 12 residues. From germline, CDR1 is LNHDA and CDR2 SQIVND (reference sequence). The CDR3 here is CASSIGSTEAFF. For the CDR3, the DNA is TGTGCCAGTAGTATAGGGAGCACTGAAGCTTTCTTT.

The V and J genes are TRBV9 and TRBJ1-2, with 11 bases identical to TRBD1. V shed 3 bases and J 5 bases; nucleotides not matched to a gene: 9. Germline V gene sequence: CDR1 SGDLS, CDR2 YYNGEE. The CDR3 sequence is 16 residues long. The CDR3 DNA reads TGTGCCAGCAGCGATGGACAGGGGGCGCTTGGGTATGGCTACACCTTC. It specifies CASSDGQGALGYGYTF.

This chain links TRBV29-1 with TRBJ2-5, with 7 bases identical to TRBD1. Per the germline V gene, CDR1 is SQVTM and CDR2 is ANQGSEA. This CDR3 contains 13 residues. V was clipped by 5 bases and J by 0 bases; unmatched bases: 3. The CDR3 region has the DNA TGCAGCGTTTTGGACAGGCACCAAGAGACCCAGTACTTC. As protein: CSVLDRHQETQYF.

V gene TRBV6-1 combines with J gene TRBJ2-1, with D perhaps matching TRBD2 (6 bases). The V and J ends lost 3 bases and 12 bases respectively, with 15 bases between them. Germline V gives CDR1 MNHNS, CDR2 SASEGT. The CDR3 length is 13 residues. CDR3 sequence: CASSDVRGSGQFF. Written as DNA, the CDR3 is TGTGCCAGCAGTGATGTTCGGGGGAGTGGGCAGTTCTTC.

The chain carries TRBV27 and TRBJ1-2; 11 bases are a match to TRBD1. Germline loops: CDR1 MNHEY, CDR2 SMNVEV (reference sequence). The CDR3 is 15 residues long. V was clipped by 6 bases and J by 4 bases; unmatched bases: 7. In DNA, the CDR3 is TGTGCCAGCAGACCGCGGACAGGGGGCGGCTATGGCTACACCTTC. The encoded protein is CASRPRTGGGYGYTF.

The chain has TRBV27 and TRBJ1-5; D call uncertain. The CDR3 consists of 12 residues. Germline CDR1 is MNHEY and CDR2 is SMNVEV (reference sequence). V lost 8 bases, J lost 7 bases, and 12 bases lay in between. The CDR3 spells CASSEGPQPQHF. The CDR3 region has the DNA TGTGCCAGCTCGGAGGGCCCCCAGCCCCAGCATTTT.

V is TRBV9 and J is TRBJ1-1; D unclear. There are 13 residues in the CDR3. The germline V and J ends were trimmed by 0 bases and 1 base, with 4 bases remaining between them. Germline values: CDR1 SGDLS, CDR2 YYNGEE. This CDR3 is CASSVAGNTEAFF. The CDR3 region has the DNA TGTGCCAGCAGCGTAGCAGGGAACACTGAAGCTTTCTTT.

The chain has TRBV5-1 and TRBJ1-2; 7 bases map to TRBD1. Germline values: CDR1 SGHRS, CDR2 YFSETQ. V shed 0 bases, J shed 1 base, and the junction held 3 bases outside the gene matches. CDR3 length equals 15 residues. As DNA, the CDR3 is TGCGCCAGCAGCTTGGGACAGGGCCTTAACTATGGCTACACCTTC. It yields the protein CASSLGQGLNYGYTF.

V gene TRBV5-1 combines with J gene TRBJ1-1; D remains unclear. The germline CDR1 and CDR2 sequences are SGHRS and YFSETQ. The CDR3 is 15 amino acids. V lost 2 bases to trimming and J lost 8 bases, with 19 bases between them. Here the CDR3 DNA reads TGCGCCAGCAGCTTTTCGGGCGGGTCCCTTGTCGAAGCTTTCTTT. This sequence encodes CASSFSGGSLVEAFF.

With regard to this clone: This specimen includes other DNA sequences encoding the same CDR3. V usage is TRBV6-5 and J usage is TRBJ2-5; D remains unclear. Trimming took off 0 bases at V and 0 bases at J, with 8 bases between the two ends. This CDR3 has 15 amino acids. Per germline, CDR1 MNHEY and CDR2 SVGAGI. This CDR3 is CASSYSGRHQETQYF. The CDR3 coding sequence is TGTGCCAGCAGTTACTCTGGCAGGCACCAAGAGACCCAGTACTTC.

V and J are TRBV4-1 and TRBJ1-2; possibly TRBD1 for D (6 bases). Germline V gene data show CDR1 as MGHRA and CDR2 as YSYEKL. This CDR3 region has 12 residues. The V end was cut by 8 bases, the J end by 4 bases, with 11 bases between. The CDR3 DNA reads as TGCGCCAGCTCCGGACAGACCTATGGCTACACCTTC. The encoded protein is CASSGQTYGYTF.

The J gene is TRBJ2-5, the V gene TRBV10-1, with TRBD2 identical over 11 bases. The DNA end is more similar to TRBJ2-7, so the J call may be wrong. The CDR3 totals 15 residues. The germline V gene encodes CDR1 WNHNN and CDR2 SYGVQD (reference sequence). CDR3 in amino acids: CASSPTSGDAYEQYF. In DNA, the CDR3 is TGCGCCAGCAGTCCGACTAGCGGGGACGCCTACGAGCAGTACTTC.

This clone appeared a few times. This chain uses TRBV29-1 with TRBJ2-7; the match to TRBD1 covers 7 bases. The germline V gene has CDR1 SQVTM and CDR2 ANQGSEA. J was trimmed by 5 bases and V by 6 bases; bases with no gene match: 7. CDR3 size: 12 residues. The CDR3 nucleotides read TGCAGCGTCAGACAGGGCCGCGACGAGCAGTACTTC. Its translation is CSVRQGRDEQYF.